A selection of T cell receptor beta chains follows, all from one sample in a study of cytomegalovirus exposure and HLA in healthy donors. Clones were sequenced by immunoSEQ multiplex PCR, and TCRdb holds only the in-frame ones, with some missing. This sample has 150,000 to 200,000 clones, with approximately 88% found just once. What was sequenced was PBMCs. Receptors originate from a young man in good health and CMV-seropositive. CDR3s include the opening cysteine and the closing phenylalanine or tryptophan. Each record gives: V gene, J gene, clone size, D gene, CDR3 protein, CDR3 DNA. D genes are given only for firm matches. Size values are once, few and many counts, or a class for expanded clones, and some rows have none.

v_gene: TRBV25-1; j_gene: TRBJ2-6; abundance: .; d_gene: .; CDR3aa: CASSMATGQSRANVLTF; CDR3nt: TGTGCCAGCAGTATGGCAACTGGACAAAGTCGGGCCAACGTCCTGACTTTC
v_gene: TRBV11-3; j_gene: TRBJ2-1; abundance: once; d_gene: .; CDR3aa: CASSLGYRALNEQFF; CDR3nt: TGTGCCAGCAGCCTAGGCTATCGCGCCCTAAATGAGCAGTTCTTC
v_gene: TRBV6-5; j_gene: TRBJ1-2; abundance: .; d_gene: .; CDR3aa: CASSYSLGHSPFGYTF; CDR3nt: TGTGCCAGCAGTTACTCTCTGGGACATTCCCCTTTTGGCTACACCTTC
v_gene: TRBV6-5; j_gene: TRBJ2-1; abundance: .; d_gene: TRBD2; CDR3aa: CASSYGTSGRDEQFF; CDR3nt: TGTGCCAGCAGTTACGGGACTAGCGGGAGAGATGAGCAGTTCTTC
v_gene: TRBV5-4; j_gene: TRBJ1-2; abundance: .; d_gene: .; CDR3aa: CASSPPGEYGYTF; CDR3nt: TGTGCCAGCAGCCCCCCAGGGGAATATGGCTACACCTTC
v_gene: TRBV5-4; j_gene: TRBJ2-7; abundance: .; d_gene: TRBD1; CDR3aa: CASSLDRGPYEQYF; CDR3nt: TGTGCCAGCAGCTTGGACAGGGGGCCCTACGAGCAGTACTTC
v_gene: TRBV5-1; j_gene: TRBJ2-1; abundance: .; d_gene: .; CDR3aa: CASSFGGHEQFF; CDR3nt: TGCGCCAGCAGCTTTGGAGGGCATGAGCAGTTCTTC
v_gene: TRBV9; j_gene: TRBJ1-1; abundance: .; d_gene: TRBD1; CDR3aa: CASSAGGQGTEAFF; CDR3nt: TGTGCCAGCAGCGCGGGGGGACAGGGGACTGAAGCTTTCTTT
v_gene: TRBV4-3; j_gene: TRBJ2-1; abundance: .; d_gene: TRBD1; CDR3aa: CASSSGQGKQFF; CDR3nt: TGCGCCAGCAGCTCGGGACAGGGAAAGCAGTTCTTC
v_gene: TRBV7-9; j_gene: TRBJ1-1; abundance: .; d_gene: TRBD1; CDR3aa: CASSGGQGDTEAFF; CDR3nt: TGTGCCAGCAGCGGGGGACAGGGAGACACTGAAGCTTTCTTT
v_gene: TRBV19; j_gene: TRBJ2-1; abundance: .; d_gene: TRBD2; CDR3aa: CASSETVAGGLHNEQFF; CDR3nt: TGTGCCAGTAGTGAAACAGTAGCGGGAGGCCTTCACAATGAGCAGTTCTTC
v_gene: TRBV2; j_gene: TRBJ2-1; abundance: .; d_gene: .; CDR3aa: CATDFGTGPISSYNEQFF; CDR3nt: TGTGCCACCGATTTCGGAACAGGGCCGATCAGCTCCTACAATGAGCAGTTCTTC
v_gene: TRBV28; j_gene: TRBJ1-1; abundance: once; d_gene: TRBD1; CDR3aa: CASSSDRGALNTEAFF; CDR3nt: TGTGCCAGCAGTTCGGACAGGGGGGCCTTGAACACTGAAGCTTTCTTT
v_gene: TRBV19; j_gene: TRBJ2-1; abundance: .; d_gene: .; CDR3aa: CASSRSRYNEQFF; CDR3nt: TGTGCCAGTAGTAGGAGCCGCTACAATGAGCAGTTCTTC
v_gene: TRBV11-3; j_gene: TRBJ2-3; abundance: .; d_gene: TRBD2; CDR3aa: CASSLYGTSGGAGDTQYF; CDR3nt: TGTGCCAGCAGCCTCTACGGGACTAGCGGGGGGGCAGGCGATACGCAGTATTTT
v_gene: TRBV12-5; j_gene: TRBJ2-3; abundance: .; d_gene: TRBD1; CDR3aa: CASGLTTGVGDTQYF; CDR3nt: TGTGCTAGTGGTTTGACGACAGGGGTCGGTGATACGCAGTATTTT
v_gene: TRBV5-4; j_gene: TRBJ2-7; abundance: .; d_gene: TRBD2; CDR3aa: CSQRGSEQYF; CDR3nt: TGTAGCCAACGCGGGAGCGAGCAGTACTTC
v_gene: TRBV10-2; j_gene: TRBJ1-1; abundance: .; d_gene: .; CDR3aa: CATQGRSQGSNTEAFF; CDR3nt: TGCGCCACCCAGGGAAGGTCACAGGGCTCGAACACTGAAGCTTTCTTT
v_gene: TRBV27; j_gene: TRBJ1-2; abundance: .; d_gene: TRBD1; CDR3aa: CASRGPGTGGLGYTF; CDR3nt: TGTGCCAGTCGAGGGCCCGGGACAGGGGGCTTAGGCTACACCTTC
v_gene: TRBV6-1; j_gene: TRBJ1-1; abundance: .; d_gene: .; CDR3aa: CASSEAPTASTEAFF; CDR3nt: TGTGCCAGCAGCGAAGCCCCGACAGCCTCCACTGAAGCTTTCTTT
v_gene: TRBV6-5; j_gene: TRBJ1-3; abundance: once; d_gene: TRBD1; CDR3aa: CASSYDTTGAGNTIYF; CDR3nt: TGTGCCAGCAGTTACGACACCACAGGGGCTGGAAACACCATATATTTT
v_gene: TRBV30; j_gene: TRBJ1-5; abundance: .; d_gene: .; CDR3aa: CAWTGSGEAQPQHF; CDR3nt: TGTGCCTGGACGGGATCCGGGGAGGCTCAGCCCCAGCATTTT
v_gene: TRBV6-5; j_gene: TRBJ1-1; abundance: .; d_gene: TRBD1; CDR3aa: CASSLTGGAGTEAFF; CDR3nt: TGTGCCAGCAGTTTGACAGGGGGCGCGGGCACTGAAGCTTTCTTT
v_gene: TRBV18; j_gene: TRBJ1-5; abundance: .; d_gene: .; CDR3aa: CASSPPGASANQPQHF; CDR3nt: TGTGCCAGCTCACCACCAGGGGCATCCGCCAATCAGCCCCAGCATTTT
v_gene: TRBV5-1; j_gene: TRBJ1-4; abundance: .; d_gene: .; CDR3aa: CASTHGWQVGEKLFF; CDR3nt: TGCGCCAGCACCCATGGCTGGCAGGTAGGAGAAAAACTGTTTTTT
v_gene: TRBV5-1; j_gene: TRBJ1-1; abundance: .; d_gene: .; CDR3aa: CASSLGQEAFF; CDR3nt: TGCGCCAGCAGCTTGGGACAGGAGGCTTTCTTT
v_gene: TRBV15; j_gene: TRBJ2-2; abundance: .; d_gene: TRBD1; CDR3aa: CATSRGTGGDTGELFF; CDR3nt: TGTGCCACCAGCAGGGGGACAGGGGGAGACACCGGGGAGCTGTTTTTT
v_gene: TRBV28; j_gene: TRBJ2-3; abundance: .; d_gene: .; CDR3aa: CASNRYTDTQYF; CDR3nt: TGTGCCAGCAATCGGTACACAGATACGCAGTATTTT
v_gene: TRBV6-5; j_gene: TRBJ2-2; abundance: .; d_gene: .; CDR3aa: CASSDYTGELFF; CDR3nt: TGTGCCAGCAGCGACTACACCGGGGAGCTGTTTTTT
v_gene: TRBV14; j_gene: TRBJ1-2; abundance: .; d_gene: .; CDR3aa: CASSPSGTVLYGYTF; CDR3nt: TGTGCCAGCAGCCCCAGTGGCACAGTCCTTTATGGCTACACCTTC
v_gene: TRBV7-9; j_gene: TRBJ1-3; abundance: .; d_gene: TRBD1; CDR3aa: CASSFFAGGGNTIYF; CDR3nt: TGTGCCAGCAGCTTCTTTGCAGGGGGTGGAAACACCATATATTTT
v_gene: TRBV2; j_gene: TRBJ2-5; abundance: .; d_gene: .; CDR3aa: CASSVGREETQYF; CDR3nt: TGTGCCAGCAGCGTAGGGAGAGAAGAGACCCAGTACTTC
v_gene: TRBV7-2; j_gene: TRBJ2-3; abundance: .; d_gene: TRBD2; CDR3aa: CASSSGLSTDTQYF; CDR3nt: TGTGCCAGCAGCTCGGGACTAAGCACAGATACGCAGTATTTT
v_gene: TRBV10-3; j_gene: TRBJ1-4; abundance: .; d_gene: .; CDR3aa: CAISDQGREKLFF; CDR3nt: TGTGCCATCAGTGATCAGGGTAGGGAAAAACTGTTTTTT
v_gene: TRBV5-1; j_gene: TRBJ1-1; abundance: .; d_gene: .; CDR3aa: CASSLVPGGVTEAFF; CDR3nt: TGCGCCAGCAGCTTGGTACCAGGAGGGGTCACTGAAGCTTTCTTT
v_gene: TRBV27; j_gene: TRBJ2-2; abundance: .; d_gene: .; CDR3aa: CASSPLARAGELFF; CDR3nt: TGTGCCAGCAGTCCGCTAGCGCGCGCCGGGGAGCTGTTTTTT
v_gene: TRBV5-1; j_gene: TRBJ2-1; abundance: .; d_gene: TRBD1; CDR3aa: CASSPGTGGLEQFF; CDR3nt: TGCGCCAGCAGCCCCGGGACAGGGGGTCTTGAGCAGTTCTTC
v_gene: TRBV19; j_gene: TRBJ1-4; abundance: .; d_gene: .; CDR3aa: CASKTESGADEKLFF; CDR3nt: TGTGCCAGTAAGACGGAGTCGGGAGCTGATGAAAAACTGTTTTTT
v_gene: TRBV4-3; j_gene: TRBJ2-1; abundance: once; d_gene: TRBD1; CDR3aa: CASSQGYGTGGDEQFF; CDR3nt: TGCGCCAGCAGCCAAGGATACGGGACAGGGGGCGATGAGCAGTTCTTC
v_gene: TRBV5-4; j_gene: TRBJ2-5; abundance: .; d_gene: .; CDR3aa: CASSLGRQQETQYF; CDR3nt: TGTGCCAGCAGCTTGGGGCGACAGCAAGAGACCCAGTACTTC
v_gene: TRBV18; j_gene: TRBJ2-7; abundance: .; d_gene: .; CDR3aa: CASSPESLSSYEQYF; CDR3nt: TGTGCCAGCTCACCTGAGTCCTTGAGCTCCTACGAGCAGTACTTC
v_gene: TRBV30; j_gene: TRBJ1-4; abundance: .; d_gene: TRBD1; CDR3aa: CAWSPRTGTGGKLFF; CDR3nt: TGTGCCTGGAGTCCAAGGACCGGGACAGGAGGAAAACTGTTTTTT
v_gene: TRBV9; j_gene: TRBJ2-7; abundance: .; d_gene: TRBD1; CDR3aa: CASSLGQGSSYEQYF; CDR3nt: TGTGCCAGCAGCTTAGGACAGGGAAGCTCCTACGAGCAGTACTTC
v_gene: TRBV2; j_gene: TRBJ1-5; abundance: .; d_gene: .; CDR3aa: CASSYDQPQHF; CDR3nt: TGTGCCAGCAGTTATGATCAGCCCCAGCATTTT
v_gene: TRBV4-3; j_gene: TRBJ2-3; abundance: .; d_gene: .; CDR3aa: CASSQVADRYGDTQYF; CDR3nt: TGCGCCAGCAGCCAAGTGGCAGACAGATACGGTGATACGCAGTATTTT
v_gene: TRBV18; j_gene: TRBJ2-2; abundance: .; d_gene: .; CDR3aa: CASSPLSNTGELFF; CDR3nt: TGTGCCAGCTCACCTTTATCGAACACCGGGGAGCTGTTTTTT
v_gene: TRBV6-4; j_gene: TRBJ2-3; abundance: many; d_gene: TRBD2; CDR3aa: CASSDGLAGDTQYF; CDR3nt: TGTGCCAGCAGTGACGGACTAGCGGGAGATACGCAGTATTTT
v_gene: TRBV15; j_gene: TRBJ2-1; abundance: .; d_gene: TRBD2; CDR3aa: CATASGRPNEQFF; CDR3nt: TGTGCCACGGCTAGCGGGAGACCCAATGAGCAGTTCTTC
v_gene: TRBV7-3; j_gene: TRBJ2-7; abundance: .; d_gene: TRBD2; CDR3aa: CASSSLAGVNYEQYF; CDR3nt: TGTGCCAGCAGCTCACTAGCGGGAGTTAACTACGAGCAGTACTTC
v_gene: TRBV7-8; j_gene: TRBJ1-4; abundance: .; d_gene: .; CDR3aa: CASSLTTGTNEKLFF; CDR3nt: TGTGCCAGCAGCTTGACAACAGGGACTAATGAAAAACTGTTTTTT
v_gene: TRBV19; j_gene: TRBJ2-5; abundance: once; d_gene: TRBD2; CDR3aa: CASSNGGEETQYF; CDR3nt: TGTGCCAGTAGTAACGGGGGGGAAGAGACCCAGTACTTC
v_gene: TRBV30; j_gene: TRBJ1-6; abundance: .; d_gene: TRBD1; CDR3aa: CAWSGTGDSPLHF; CDR3nt: TGTGCCTGGAGTGGGACAGGGGACTCACCCCTCCACTTT
v_gene: TRBV27; j_gene: TRBJ2-1; abundance: .; d_gene: .; CDR3aa: CASSLGAALSYNEQFF; CDR3nt: TGTGCCAGCAGTTTAGGAGCGGCTCTCTCCTACAATGAGCAGTTCTTC